The clone carrying this T cell receptor (beta chain) was observed a few times. Trimming cost V 4 bases and J 7 bases; bases outside gene matches: 12. The CDR3 sequence is 16 residues long. Per germline, CDR1 SEHNR and CDR2 FQNEAQ (reference sequence). The data were obtained in a study of OX40 agonist ivuxolimab in advanced cancers. Study as a whole: Patients undergoing dose escalation presented with hepatocellular carcinoma, melanoma, renal cell or head and neck cancer. Age averaged about 60 years (range about 23 to 80), and around 78% were male. Of the participants, roughly 40% had some prior anti-PD-1, anti-PD-L1 or anti-CTLA-4 therapy, which was allowed.

Profiled with immunoSEQ multiplex PCR; TCRdb holds only in-frame clones, not every one. The sample consists of 55,000 to 90,000 clones, roughly 88% of them appearing once. The receptor comes from an adult with an advanced solid tumor such as melanoma, head and neck, liver or kidney cancer. This chain links TRBV7-9 with TRBJ2-2; 7 nucleotides match TRBD1. The starting material was CD4+ or CD8+ T cells sorted from blood, obtained in a trial of the OX40 agonist ivuxolimab. CDR3 nucleotide sequence: TGTGCCAGCAGCTCCGACAGGGTTCTATTTGGCGGGGAGCTGTTTTTT. Encoded protein: CASSSDRVLFGGELFF.